This T cell receptor (beta chain) was sequenced during a study of T-cell memory formation after mild COVID-19. Study details: TCR clusters showed largely donor specificity. The study, taken as a whole, reports: The main location of contracting CD4+ clones was CM and EM, and that of contracting CD8+ clones was EMRA. Later expanders leaned CD4+, whereas day 15 to 85 contracting clones were balanced CD4/CD8.

Germline values: CDR1 SGHTA, CDR2 FQGNSA. The CDR3 has 14 amino acids. V dropped 5 bases and J dropped 2 bases, with 12 bases sitting between them. Sample barcodes and UMIs were carried by the TCR alpha and TCR beta cDNA libraries that 5'RACE generated with constant-segment primers. MiXCR, applied by TCRdb to the 5' RACE reads, yields one record per CDR3 protein. Altogether tens of thousands of distinct CDR3 sequences are present, approximately 14% being singletons, with the ten largest covering about 33%. Concerning this clonotype: Its specificity is not known.

This TCR derives from an adult woman who had mild COVID-19 (a few samples of this study predate the infection). Cell type and time point are not known. Source material: PBMCs or a T cell subset sorted from them (not recorded which). This chain links TRBV7-2 with TRBJ2-5, with D unresolved. CDR3 sequence reads: CASSISIWQETQYF. The CDR3 DNA is TGTGCCAGCAGCATTTCTATATGGCAAGAGACCCAGTACTTC. Looking up the rest from reference TRBV7-2 and TRBJ2-5 gives the full variable domain: GAGVSQSPSNKVTEKGKDVELRCDPISGHTALYWYRQSLGQGLEFLIYFQGNSAPDKSGLPSDRFSAERTGGSVSTLTIQRTQQEDSAVYLCASSISIWQETQYFGPGTRLLVL.